Presented here are 19 T cell receptor beta chains from one specimen sequenced in a study of T cell repertoires in cytomegalovirus infection. TCRdb called the reads again in MiXCR, with one record for every CDR3 protein. The profile shows around 230,000 distinct CDR3 sequences, roughly 34% of them singletons. What these receptors recognize is not known. The starting material was CD8+ T cells from cultured PBMCs, obtained from culture after CMV antigen stimulation. The source is a human donor in good health (CMV status not recorded). Some clones in this sample may be carry-over from other donors' samples.

V and J are TRBV20-1 and TRBJ2-3, with a weak D call TRBD2 (6 bases). There are 15 residues in the CDR3. V was pared by 3 bases and J by 1 base, with 14 bases between. CDR1 and CDR2 from the germline V gene are DFQATT and SNEGSKA (reference sequence). CDR3 sequence: CSARPIAVGTDTQYF. DNA of the CDR3: TGCAGTGCTAGGCCCATAGCGGTGGGCACAGATACGCAGTATTTT.

This clonotype was seen many times. V usage is TRBV29-1 and J usage is TRBJ2-1, with D possibly being TRBD1 or TRBD2 (5 bases each). The CDR3 consists of 11 residues. Trimming took 6 bases from V and 9 from J, leaving 12 bases between them. Germline values: CDR1 SQVTM, CDR2 ANQGSEA. The CDR3 region is CSVPGTTEQFF. In DNA, the CDR3 is TGCAGCGTCCCCGGGACGACTGAGCAGTTCTTC.

The chain recombines TRBV5-5 with TRBJ2-7; weak D call: TRBD2 (7 bases). Germline loops: CDR1 SGHKS, CDR2 YYEKEE (reference sequence). Trimming shortened V by 3 bases and J by 7 bases, and 17 bases separated the two germline ends. The CDR3 loop spans 14 amino acids. CDR3 region: CASSWGGTPREQYF. The CDR3 DNA reads TGTGCCAGCAGCTGGGGGGGGACACCCAGAGAGCAGTACTTC.

The genes are TRBV11-2 and TRBJ1-2; possible D gene TRBD1, 6 bases. The ends were cut back, 5 bases at V and 6 bases at J, with 13 bases in the middle. The CDR3 length is 13 residues. CDR1 is SGHAT and CDR2 is FQNNGV in the germline V gene. The CDR3 DNA reads as TGTGCCAGCAGCGCAAACAGGGTCGATGGCTACACCTTC. Residues: CASSANRVDGYTF. The complete variable domain, with remaining parts taken from reference TRBV11-2 and TRBJ1-2, reads EAGVAQSPRYKIIEKRQSVAFWCNPISGHATLYWYQQILGQGPKLLIQFQNNGVVDDSQLPKDRFSAERLKGVDSTLKIQPAKLEDSAVYLCASSANRVDGYTFGSGTRLTVV.

This clonotype was recorded a few times. The V and J genes are TRBV7-2 and TRBJ1-2; D gene unclear. The germline CDR1 and CDR2 sequences are SGHTA and FQGNSA. The CDR3 has 11 amino acids. Trimming took 4 bases from V and 8 from J, leaving 8 bases between them. The DNA of the CDR3 is TGTGCCAGCAGCTCTTGGTACGGCTACACCTTC. Translation gives CASSSWYGYTF. The full variable domain, completed using reference TRBV7-2 and TRBJ1-2, is GAGVSQSPSNKVTEKGKDVELRCDPISGHTALYWYRQSLGQGLEFLIYFQGNSAPDKSGLPSDRFSAERTGGSVSTLTIQRTQQEDSAVYLCASSSWYGYTFGSGTRLTVV.

V is TRBV7-4 and J is TRBJ2-7, with D possibly matching TRBD2 (5 bases). The germline gives CDR1 SGHVT, CDR2 SQSDAQ. The V and J ends lost 5 bases and 0 bases respectively, with 14 bases between them. The CDR3 spans 15 residues. DNA for the CDR3: TGTGCCAGCAGCCTCCTCGAGGGTAGCTCCTACGAGCAGTACTTC. Its protein is CASSLLEGSSYEQYF. The complete variable domain, with remaining parts taken from reference TRBV7-4 and TRBJ2-7, reads GAGVSQSPRYKVAKRGRDVALRCDSISGHVTLYWYRQTLGQGSEVLTYSQSDAQRDKSGRPSGRFSAERPERSVSTLKIQRTEQGDSAVYLCASSLLEGSSYEQYFGPGTRLTVT.

The chain has TRBV12-5 and TRBJ1-2; 8 bases align to TRBD1. CDR3 size: 13 residues. Trimming cost V 6 bases and J 6 bases; bases outside gene matches: 6. Germline assignment: CDR1 LGHNT and CDR2 FRNRAP. The CDR3 nucleotides read TGTGCTAGTGGACTGACAGGGGTGGATGGCTACACCTTC. Its protein is CASGLTGVDGYTF.

This clonotype was detected a few times. This chain links TRBV27 with TRBJ2-3; 13 positions match TRBD2. This CDR3 has 18 amino acids. The ends lost 5 bases at V and 9 bases at J; junction bases unmatched: 17. Germline V gene data show CDR1 as MNHEY and CDR2 as SMNVEV (reference sequence). CDR3 amino acids: CASSPRTSGGPLITTQYF. CDR3 DNA sequence: TGTGCCAGCAGTCCGCGGACTAGCGGGGGCCCTCTTATAACAACGCAGTATTTT.

This clonotype was seen a handful of times. The V call is TRBV27, the J call TRBJ1-5; D is uncertain. CDR1 is MNHEY, CDR2 SMNVEV, per germline (reference sequence). Deletions cut 2 bases from V and 4 bases from J, with 9 bases between. The CDR3 runs 14 residues. The CDR3 spells CASSLGQTNQPQHF. The DNA of the CDR3 is TGTGCCAGCAGTTTAGGGCAGACGAATCAGCCCCAGCATTTT.

This chain links TRBV29-1 with TRBJ2-7; D unresolved. The CDR3 sequence is 14 residues long. The germline V gene has CDR1 SQVTM and CDR2 ANQGSEA. The ends were cut back, 0 bases at V and 3 bases at J, with 12 bases in the middle. In DNA, the CDR3 is TGCAGCGTTGAAGAGATGGGCCAGAGCTACGAGCAGTACTTC. Translated: CSVEEMGQSYEQYF.

Concerning this clonotype: The junction shows a germline mismatch at one end, possibly a read error. This chain uses TRBV7-2 with TRBJ2-1, with 13 bases that match TRBD2. The CDR3 length is 17 residues. Germline assignment: CDR1 SGHTA and CDR2 FQGNSA. Here the CDR3 DNA reads TGTGCCAGCAGCGTCCGACTAGCGGGGGGCTCCTACAATGAGCCGTTCTTC. It specifies CASSVRLAGGSYNEPFF.

Concerning this clonotype: Its ends do not fully match the called genes, so a read error is possible. The chain has TRBV7-2 and TRBJ1-1; a weak D match, TRBD1 (6 bases). This CDR3 is 14 amino acids long. Per the germline V gene, CDR1 is SGHTA and CDR2 is FQGNSA. The CDR3 loop is CASSLWDMNTEVFF. The CDR3 region has the DNA TGTGCCAGCAGCTTATGGGACATGAACACTGAAGTTTTCTTT.

The J gene is TRBJ2-1, the V gene TRBV27; possible D gene TRBD2, 6 bases. The V end was cut by 0 bases, the J end by 8 bases, with 11 bases between. This CDR3 contains 14 residues. Germline values: CDR1 MNHEY, CDR2 SMNVEV (reference sequence). The CDR3 spells CASSLSGGVDEQFF. The CDR3, as DNA: TGTGCCAGCAGTTTATCGGGGGGAGTTGATGAGCAGTTCTTC.

This clonotype has just one count. This chain's CDR3 is CSVVRPDTQYF. CDR3 bases: TGCAGCGTTGTTAGGCCAGATACGCAGTATTTT. V and J are TRBV29-1 and TRBJ2-3; D remains ambiguous. V lost 4 bases and J 4 bases, leaving 6 bases between the germline ends. Germline V gives CDR1 SQVTM, CDR2 ANQGSEA. This CDR3 has 11 amino acids.

The DNA for the CDR3 is TGTGCCAGCACCCAGGGGAACACCGGGGAGCTGTTTTTT. Protein: CASTQGNTGELFF. The chain uses TRBV12-3 or TRBV12-4 and TRBJ2-2; tentatively, D is TRBD1 (5 bases). The CDR3 is 13 residues long. The V gene lost 7 bases and the J gene lost 1 base, with 7 bases spanning the gap.

This chain joins TRBV15 and TRBJ2-5; a possible D gene is TRBD2 (6 bases). The CDR3 covers 15 residues. Germline values: CDR1 LNHNV, CDR2 YYDKDF (reference sequence). Trimming removed 9 bases at V and 5 bases at J, with 22 bases between. The CDR3, as DNA: TGTGCCACTGGGGCCCCTAGCGAGAAGGGCGAGACCCAGTACTTC. The encoded protein is CATGAPSEKGETQYF.

The V call is TRBV19, the J call TRBJ2-2, with D perhaps given as TRBD1 or TRBD2 (5 bases each). Trimming removed 10 bases from V and 0 bases from J, with 9 bases in between. The CDR3 runs 13 residues. CDR1 is LNHDA, CDR2 SQIVND, per germline (reference sequence). CDR3 sequence (DNA): TGTGCCACCCGGGGCCCGAACACCGGGGAGCTGTTTTTT. Translating gives CATRGPNTGELFF.

This clonotype was picked up a small number of times. CDR3 in DNA: TGTGCCAGCAGCTTAAAACTAGCGATGGGGAGCACAGATACGCAGTATTTT. Its translation: CASSLKLAMGSTDTQYF. The chain links TRBV5-4 to TRBJ2-3; 7 nucleotides match TRBD2. The CDR3 runs to 17 residues. Per the germline V gene, CDR1 is SGHNT and CDR2 is YYREEE (reference sequence). Trimming at V came to 2 bases and at J to 0 bases, leaving 9 bases not matched to a gene.

The chain employs TRBV4-1 and TRBJ2-7; no clear D gene. Trimming removed 0 bases from V and 3 bases from J, with 15 bases in between. The CDR3 is 16 amino acids. The germline CDR1 and CDR2 sequences are MGHRA and YSYEKL. The DNA for the CDR3 is TGCGCCAGCAGCCAAGATCCCCGCGAGTCAGGCTACGAGCAGTACTTC. Encoded protein: CASSQDPRESGYEQYF.